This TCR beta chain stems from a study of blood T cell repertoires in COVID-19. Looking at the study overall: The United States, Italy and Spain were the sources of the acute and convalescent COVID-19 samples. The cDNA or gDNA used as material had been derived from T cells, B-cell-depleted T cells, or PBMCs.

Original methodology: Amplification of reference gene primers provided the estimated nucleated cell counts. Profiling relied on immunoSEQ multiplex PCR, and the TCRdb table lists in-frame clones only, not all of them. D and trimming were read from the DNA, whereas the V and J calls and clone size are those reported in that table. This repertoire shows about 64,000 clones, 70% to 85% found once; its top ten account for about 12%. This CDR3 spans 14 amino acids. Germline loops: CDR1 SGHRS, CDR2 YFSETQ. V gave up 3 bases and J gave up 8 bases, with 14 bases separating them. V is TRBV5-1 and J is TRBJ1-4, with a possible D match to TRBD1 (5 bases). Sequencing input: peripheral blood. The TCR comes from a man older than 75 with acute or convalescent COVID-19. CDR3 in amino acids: CASSSGTVGEKLFF. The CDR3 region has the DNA TGCGCCAGCAGCTCCGGGACTGTCGGGGAAAAACTGTTTTTT.